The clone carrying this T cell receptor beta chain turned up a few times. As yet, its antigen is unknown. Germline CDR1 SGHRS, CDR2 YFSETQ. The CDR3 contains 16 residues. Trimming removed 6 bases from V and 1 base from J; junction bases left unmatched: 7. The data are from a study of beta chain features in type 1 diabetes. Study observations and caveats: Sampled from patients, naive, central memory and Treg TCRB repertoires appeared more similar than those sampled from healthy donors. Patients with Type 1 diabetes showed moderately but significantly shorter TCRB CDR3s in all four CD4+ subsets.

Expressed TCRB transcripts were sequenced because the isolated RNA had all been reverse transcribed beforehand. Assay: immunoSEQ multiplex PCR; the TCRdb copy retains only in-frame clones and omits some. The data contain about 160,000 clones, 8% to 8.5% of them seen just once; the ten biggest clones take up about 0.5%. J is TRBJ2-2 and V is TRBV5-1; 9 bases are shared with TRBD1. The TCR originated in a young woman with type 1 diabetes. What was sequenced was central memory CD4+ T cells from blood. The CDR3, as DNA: TGCGCCAGCACCTTAACAGGGGGCCAGAACACCGGGGAGCTGTTTTTT. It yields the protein CASTLTGGQNTGELFF.